The next 7 T cell receptor beta chains were all read from a single sample in a study of blood T cell repertoires in COVID-19. Sequenced by immunoSEQ multiplex PCR; TCRdb stores in-frame clones only, minus some. The table shows about 52,000 clones, with over 75% occurring only once. Sequencing was performed on peripheral blood. Receptor source: a human donor with active COVID-19. The donor label of this sample is uncertain.

The V and J genes are TRBV7-9 and TRBJ2-7; 9 bases are shared with TRBD1. The CDR3 covers 14 residues. Trimming at V came to 7 bases and at J to 2 bases, leaving 6 bases not matched to a gene. From germline, CDR1 is SEHNR and CDR2 FQNEAQ (reference sequence). This CDR3 is CASTDRGVTYEQYF. For the CDR3, the DNA is TGTGCCAGCACCGACAGGGGGGTAACCTACGAGCAGTACTTC.

The chain employs TRBV5-1 and TRBJ1-1; 7 bases line up with TRBD1. V lost 1 base to trimming and J lost 2 bases; unmatched junction nucleotides: 2. Germline V lookup: CDR1 SGHRS, CDR2 YFSETQ. The CDR3 runs 14 residues. CDR3 protein: CASSLTGVNTEAFF. The CDR3 nucleotides read TGCGCCAGCAGCTTGACAGGGGTAAACACTGAAGCTTTCTTT. Looking up the rest from reference TRBV5-1 and TRBJ1-1 gives the full variable domain: KAGVTQTPRYLIKTRGQQVTLSCSPISGHRSVSWYQQTPGQGLQFLFEYFSETQRNKGNFPGRFSGRQFSNSRSEMNVSTLELGDSALYLCASSLTGVNTEAFFGQGTRLTVV.

The J gene is TRBJ2-1, the V gene TRBV24-1; TRBD1 aligns across 11 bases. This CDR3 region has 14 residues. CDR1 is KGHDR, CDR2 SFDVKD, per germline. After removal of 9 bases from V and 7 bases from J, the junction contained 7 bases not matched to a gene. In DNA, the CDR3 is TGTGCCACCGGCGGGACAGGGGGTATGAATGAGCAGTTCTTC. This gives the protein CATGGTGGMNEQFF.

The chain employs TRBV9 and TRBJ2-7, with TRBD2 matching 8 bases. The germline V gene encodes CDR1 SGDLS and CDR2 YYNGEE. Unmatched junction bases numbered 5, after V lost 0 bases and J lost 3 bases. The CDR3 spans 15 residues. The CDR3 nucleotides read TGTGCCAGCAGCGTAGGTCCAGCGGGGGACTACGAGCAGTACTTC. Its protein product is CASSVGPAGDYEQYF.

The chain uses TRBV9 and TRBJ2-1, with TRBD1 identical over 9 bases. Losses at the gene ends were 0 bases for V and 6 bases for J; bases not matched to a gene: 10. The germline V gene has CDR1 SGDLS and CDR2 YYNGEE. The CDR3 spans 17 residues. CDR3 amino acids: CASSVAPLGTGTNEQFF. In DNA form, the CDR3 reads TGTGCCAGCAGCGTAGCCCCTTTAGGGACAGGGACCAATGAGCAGTTCTTC.

This chain connects TRBV9 to TRBJ2-5; D not certain. CDR3 length: 15 amino acids. Germline assignment: CDR1 SGDLS and CDR2 YYNGEE. Trimming shortened V by 3 bases and J by 5 bases, and 17 bases separated the two germline ends. CDR3 amino acids: CASSDPSSGRETQYF. The CDR3, as DNA: TGTGCCAGCAGCGACCCCTCGTCCGGCAGGGAGACCCAGTACTTC.

The chain is built from TRBV10-3 and TRBJ2-7; TRBD2 matches at 7 bases. The V gene end was trimmed by 10 bases and the J gene end by 3 bases; junction bases not matched to a gene: 9. CDR1 is ENHRY, CDR2 SYGVKD, per germline. The CDR3 covers 13 residues. In DNA form, the CDR3 reads TGTGCCAAAATAGGACGGGGGGTCTACGAGCAGTACTTC. Amino acid sequence: CAKIGRGVYEQYF.